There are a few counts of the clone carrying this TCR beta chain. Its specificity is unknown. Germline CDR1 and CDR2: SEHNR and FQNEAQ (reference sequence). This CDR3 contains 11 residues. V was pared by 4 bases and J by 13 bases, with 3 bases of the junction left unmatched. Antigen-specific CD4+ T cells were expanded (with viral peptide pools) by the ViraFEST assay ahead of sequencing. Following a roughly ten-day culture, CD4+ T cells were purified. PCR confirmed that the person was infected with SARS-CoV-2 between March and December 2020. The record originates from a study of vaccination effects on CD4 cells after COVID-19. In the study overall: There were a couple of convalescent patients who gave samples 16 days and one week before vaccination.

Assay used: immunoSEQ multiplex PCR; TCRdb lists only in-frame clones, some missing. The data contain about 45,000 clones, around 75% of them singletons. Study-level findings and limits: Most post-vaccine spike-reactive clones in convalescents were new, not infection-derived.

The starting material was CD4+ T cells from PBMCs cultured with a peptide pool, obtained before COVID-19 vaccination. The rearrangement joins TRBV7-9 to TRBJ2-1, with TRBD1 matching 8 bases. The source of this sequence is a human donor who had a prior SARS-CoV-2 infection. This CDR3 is CASSWTGSQFF. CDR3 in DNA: TGTGCCAGCAGCTGGACAGGGTCACAGTTCTTC.